The present T cell receptor beta chain was sequenced within a study of blood T cell repertoires in COVID-19. Study as a whole: Material from acute and convalescent COVID-19 was sourced from the United States, Italy and Spain. In each case, the material was cDNA or gDNA derived from T cells, B-cell-depleted T cells, or PBMCs.

Original data processing: It was from reference gene primer amplification that nucleated cell counts were estimated. TCRdb keeps only in-frame clones here, not all; method: immunoSEQ multiplex PCR. V and J calls and clone size are copied from that table; D and trimming were computed from the DNA. In the table there are about 130,000 clones, approximately 82% of which are singletons. The source of this sequence is a man between 40 and 49 years old with active or convalescent COVID-19. Sequenced input: peripheral blood.

The CDR3 DNA follows: TGTGCCAGCAGTAGGGGGAGAGGCTACACCTTC. It encodes CASSRGRGYTF. This chain joins TRBV2 and TRBJ1-2; a possible D gene is TRBD1 (6 bases). The V gene lost 5 bases and the J gene lost 8 bases, with 9 bases spanning the gap. The CDR3 sequence is 11 residues long. CDR1 and CDR2 from the germline V gene are SNHLY and FYNNEI.